This T cell receptor beta chain was documented in a study of blood T cell repertoires in COVID-19. Study background: Spain, Italy and the United States supplied samples that represented acute and convalescent COVID-19. Nucleic acid was either cDNA or gDNA, and it came from T cells, B-cell-depleted T cells, or PBMCs.

Original analysis: Researchers report that nucleated cell counts were estimated from reference gene primer amplification. Some clones are missing from TCRdb's copy, which holds only in-frame ones; the method was immunoSEQ multiplex PCR. The V and J calls and clone size were taken over from that table, and D and trimming were inferred from the DNA. The sample consists of fewer than 300,000 clones, around 89% of them appearing once. Germline V CDR1 and CDR2: LNHDA, SQIVND (reference sequence). The CDR3 consists of 15 residues. With 7 bases clipped from V and 4 bases from J, the junction kept 12 bases outside the gene matches.

The sequence was obtained from a man aged 30-40 years with acute or convalescent COVID-19. This sequence joins TRBV19 and TRBJ2-7; 8 bases map to TRBD1. The sample comprised peripheral blood. The CDR3, as DNA: TGTGCCAGTAAGGGGGGTCAGGGGGCCCCATACGAGCAGTACTTC. Translation gives CASKGGQGAPYEQYF.